Each of the 18 T cell receptor beta chains below was sequenced from the same sample in a study of blood T cell repertoires in COVID-19. Clones were read by immunoSEQ multiplex PCR, and TCRdb kept only the in-frame ones, dropping some. The sample consists of about 160,000 clones, 84% of them appearing once. The sequenced material came from peripheral blood. The origin of the receptors is a man in his 70s with acute or convalescent COVID-19.

This chain connects TRBV19 to TRBJ2-1; 12 positions agree with TRBD2. Germline values: CDR1 LNHDA, CDR2 SQIVND (reference sequence). After removal of 3 bases from V and 0 bases from J, the junction contained 9 bases not matched to a gene. The CDR3 extends over 19 amino acids. CDR3 protein: CASSMRTSGTGSSYNEQFF. CDR3 in DNA: TGTGCCAGTAGTATGAGGACTAGCGGGACTGGGAGCTCCTACAATGAGCAGTTCTTC. The whole variable domain, remainder taken from reference TRBV19 and TRBJ2-1, is DGGITQSPKYLFRKEGQNVTLSCEQNLNHDAMYWYRQDPGQGLRLIYYSQIVNDFQKGDIAEGYSVSREKKESFPLTVTSAQKNPTAFYLCASSMRTSGTGSSYNEQFFGPGTRLTVL.

The gene calls are TRBV3-1 (or the pseudogene TRBV3-2) and TRBJ2-1; 8 nucleotides line up with TRBD2. The germline V gene has CDR1 LGHDT and CDR2 YNNKEL (reference sequence). Trimming took 0 bases from V and 5 from J; bases not matched to a gene: 18. There are 20 residues in the CDR3. The CDR3 is CASSQERFGRGRSGDNEQFF. CDR3 bases: TGTGCCAGCAGCCAAGAACGGTTCGGGCGCGGGAGGTCCGGTGACAATGAGCAGTTCTTC.

This clone was detected only once. This chain's CDR3 is CASSLRTGSEETQYF. The CDR3 nucleotides read TGTGCCAGCAGCTTAAGGACAGGATCGGAAGAGACCCAGTACTTC. J is TRBJ2-5 and V is TRBV11-3, with TRBD1 identical over 7 bases. The CDR3 runs 15 residues. Losses at the gene ends were 2 bases for V and 3 bases for J; bases not matched to a gene: 6. The germline V gene encodes CDR1 SGHNT and CDR2 YENEEA.

This chain joins TRBV11-2 and TRBJ1-6; D gene ambiguous. The length of the CDR3 is 16 residues. V was cut by 6 bases and J by 7 bases, with 19 bases left in between. Per germline, CDR1 SGHAT and CDR2 FQNNGV. The CDR3 DNA is TGTGCCAGCAGGATCCGCGTAGAGGGATGGAATTCACCCCTCCACTTT. Translating it yields CASRIRVEGWNSPLHF.

This chain links TRBV6-2 or TRBV6-3 with TRBJ1-1, with D unresolved. The CDR3 runs to 17 residues. Germline V gives CDR1 MNHEY, CDR2 SVGEGT. With 2 bases removed from V and 1 base from J, the gap between germline ends came to 17 bases. DNA for the CDR3: TGTGCCAGCAGTTACACACGACGGGATCAGACGAACACTGAAGCTTTCTTT. The encoded protein is CASSYTRRDQTNTEAFF.

The gene calls are TRBV5-1 and TRBJ2-6; TRBD2 is a possible D gene (6 bases). V was shortened by 4 bases and J by 0 bases, with 17 bases between the two germline ends. CDR3 size: 18 residues. Germline V CDR1 and CDR2: SGHRS, YFSETQ. The CDR3, as DNA: TGCGCCAGCAGCCCCCGCCCGGAGGGGTCCTCTGGGGCCAACGTCCTGACTTTC. Translation: CASSPRPEGSSGANVLTF.

V gene TRBV4-2 combines with J gene TRBJ2-5, with TRBD2 identical over 11 bases. CDR1 is LGHNA and CDR2 is YNFKEQ in the germline V gene. This CDR3 region has 18 residues. The J segment lost 5 bases and the V segment lost 2 bases, leaving 13 bases of the junction unmatched. This chain's CDR3 is CASSQKLAGGLLGETQYF. The DNA for the CDR3 is TGTGCCAGCAGCCAAAAGCTAGCGGGAGGTCTGCTCGGGGAGACCCAGTACTTC.

This clone was seen once. The chain recombines TRBV5-1 with TRBJ2-7; possible D gene TRBD2, 5 bases. Germline V CDR1 and CDR2: SGHRS, YFSETQ. The length of the CDR3 is 15 residues. V lost 5 bases, J lost 1 base, and 16 bases lay in between. The CDR3 loop reads CASRHEGSLSYEQYF. DNA of the CDR3: TGCGCCAGCAGACACGAGGGTTCGTTATCCTACGAGCAGTACTTC. Combining the CDR3 with reference TRBV5-1 and TRBJ2-7 gives the whole variable domain KAGVTQTPRYLIKTRGQQVTLSCSPISGHRSVSWYQQTPGQGLQFLFEYFSETQRNKGNFPGRFSGRQFSNSRSEMNVSTLELGDSALYLCASRHEGSLSYEQYFGPGTRLTVT.

The chain combines TRBV28 with TRBJ1-2; 8 nucleotides line up with TRBD1. The length of the CDR3 is 17 residues. V trimming: 7 bases; J trimming: 4 bases; junction bases outside the gene matches: 17. Germline V gene sequence: CDR1 MDHEN, CDR2 SYDVKM. The CDR3 reads CASTPTGGGRTTYGYTF. The CDR3 nucleotides read TGTGCCAGCACCCCTACAGGGGGGGGGCGAACGACCTATGGCTACACCTTC.

J is TRBJ2-3 and V is TRBV7-9; the D gene is possibly TRBD2 (5 bases). Germline V gives CDR1 SEHNR, CDR2 FQNEAQ (reference sequence). V was cut by 4 bases and J by 6 bases, with 14 bases left in between. CDR3 length: 14 amino acids. The CDR3 coding sequence is TGTGCCAGCAGCTGGCGGGTCTTGGGCGATACGCAGTATTTT. The encoded protein is CASSWRVLGDTQYF. Supplemented by reference TRBV7-9 and TRBJ2-3, the full variable domain reads DTGVSQNPRHKITKRGQNVTFRCDPISEHNRLYWYRQTLGQGPEFLTYFQNEAQLEKSRLLSDRFSAERPKGSFSTLEIQRTEQGDSAMYLCASSWRVLGDTQYFGPGTRLTVL.

The V and J genes are TRBV5-1 and TRBJ2-1; TRBD2 aligns across 12 bases. This CDR3 has 16 amino acids. Unmatched junction bases numbered 6, after V lost 0 bases and J lost 8 bases. Germline values: CDR1 SGHRS, CDR2 YFSETQ. The CDR3 is CASSLGTSGEVDEQFF. CDR3 nucleotides: TGCGCCAGCAGCTTGGGGACTAGCGGGGAAGTGGATGAGCAGTTCTTC.

The V and J genes are TRBV18 and TRBJ1-6, with D tentatively TRBD1 (5 bases). Germline V gives CDR1 KGHSH, CDR2 LQKENI. V gave up 3 bases and J gave up 14 bases, with 14 bases separating them. This CDR3 is built from 13 residues. The CDR3 nucleotides are TGTGCCAGCTCACCCCCCGGGACTTTGTCCCTCCACTTT. As protein: CASSPPGTLSLHF.

The chain carries TRBV10-2 and TRBJ1-1, with D tentatively TRBD1 (6 bases). V lost 6 bases and J lost 1, with 9 bases in between. CDR3 size: 13 residues. Germline CDR1 WSHSY, CDR2 SAAADI. The CDR3 region is CASRMTGNTEAFF. The DNA of the CDR3 is TGCGCCAGCAGGATGACAGGGAACACTGAAGCTTTCTTT.

Only one count was recorded for this clone. This chain uses TRBV24-1 with TRBJ2-1, with D perhaps TRBD2 (6 bases). V dropped 1 base and J dropped 7 bases, with 13 bases sitting between them. In germline, CDR1 is KGHDR, CDR2 SFDVKD. The CDR3 spans 15 residues. The CDR3 reads CATSDFTGDGNEQFF. CDR3 sequence (DNA): TGTGCCACCAGTGATTTCACGGGAGATGGGAATGAGCAGTTCTTC.

The chain is built from TRBV7-9 and TRBJ1-6; no clear D gene. CDR1 is SEHNR and CDR2 is FQNEAQ in the germline V gene (reference sequence). Between the trimmed V and J ends, which lost 5 bases and 6 bases, there was a span of 8 bases. CDR3 length: 13 residues. As DNA, the CDR3 is TGTGCCAGCAGCAGCTTAACTAATTCACCCCTCCACTTT. This encodes CASSSLTNSPLHF. Complete variable domain (other parts from reference TRBV7-9 and TRBJ1-6): DTGVSQNPRHKITKRGQNVTFRCDPISEHNRLYWYRQTLGQGPEFLTYFQNEAQLEKSRLLSDRFSAERPKGSFSTLEIQRTEQGDSAMYLCASSSLTNSPLHFGNGTRLTVT.

The chain carries TRBV4-1 and TRBJ1-4, with a tentative D call TRBD1 (5 bases). Germline values: CDR1 MGHRA, CDR2 YSYEKL. The CDR3 is made up of 15 amino acids. The V gene lost 0 bases and the J gene lost 6 bases, with 11 bases spanning the gap. The CDR3 spells CASSQDRVPHEKLFF. The CDR3 DNA reads TGCGCCAGCAGCCAAGACAGGGTGCCCCATGAAAAACTGTTTTTT.

This clone was seen a few times. The V gene is TRBV27, the J gene TRBJ2-7; TRBD1 agrees at 10 bases. With V trimmed by 5 bases and J by 4 bases, 5 bases remained unmatched. The CDR3 has 14 residues. Germline CDR1 and CDR2: MNHEY and SMNVEV (reference sequence). CDR3 protein: CASSSRDRGYEQYF. In DNA form, the CDR3 reads TGTGCCAGCAGTAGTCGGGACAGGGGATACGAGCAGTACTTC.

The chain recombines TRBV28 with TRBJ2-7; maybe TRBD1 (6 bases). Germline V gives CDR1 MDHEN, CDR2 SYDVKM. The V and J ends lost 6 bases and 7 bases respectively, with 16 bases between them. There are 13 residues in the CDR3. DNA for the CDR3: TGTGCCAGCAGGATTGGACAGCTCAGAGAGCAGTACTTC. Translated: CASRIGQLREQYF.